The 11 T cell receptor beta chains presented below share a single source sample, sequenced in a study of blood T cell repertoires in COVID-19. Profiling relied on immunoSEQ multiplex PCR, and the TCRdb table lists in-frame clones only, not all of them. The sample lists about 220,000 clones; roughly 80% were seen once. The sample comprised peripheral blood. The source is a woman in her fifties or sixties with acute or convalescent COVID-19.

The chain is built from TRBV11-1 and TRBJ2-3; 12 bases are a match to TRBD2. The V gene end was trimmed by 5 bases and the J gene end by 6 bases; junction bases not matched to a gene: 9. The CDR3 is 16 amino acids. Germline CDR1 SGHAT, CDR2 FQDESV (reference sequence). CDR3 loop: CASSVLAGGILDTQYF. Here the CDR3 DNA reads TGTGCCAGCAGCGTTCTAGCGGGGGGGATCCTGGATACGCAGTATTTT.

This sequence joins TRBV12-3 or TRBV12-4 and TRBJ1-1; no reliable D call. The CDR3 totals 13 residues. Trimming removed 7 bases from V and 3 bases from J, with 12 bases in between. Written as DNA, the CDR3 is TGTGCCAGCAAGATATTTGAGGACACTGAAGCTTTCTTT. Amino acid sequence: CASKIFEDTEAFF.

The V and J genes are TRBV27 and TRBJ1-2; TRBD1 matches at 9 bases. Germline CDR1 is MNHEY and CDR2 is SMNVEV (reference sequence). The trim removed 5 bases at V and 2 bases at J, leaving 6 bases unmatched. This CDR3 region has 15 residues. CDR3 nucleotide sequence: TGTGCCAGCAGTCCCCGGACAGGGGCAAACTATGGCTACACCTTC. Protein: CASSPRTGANYGYTF.

This clone appeared a few times. The chain joins TRBV5-6 to TRBJ2-1; 7 bases are a match to TRBD1. The CDR3 runs to 14 residues. The V gene end was trimmed by 7 bases and the J gene end by 1 base; junction bases not matched to a gene: 5. CDR1 is SGHDT and CDR2 is YYEEEE in the germline V gene. The CDR3 DNA reads as TGTGCCAGCGGACAGGACGGGTCCTACAATGAGCAGTTCTTC. Encoded protein: CASGQDGSYNEQFF.

V usage is TRBV30 and J usage is TRBJ1-5, with a possible D match to TRBD1 (5 bases). CDR3 length equals 13 residues. Between the trimmed V and J ends, which lost 1 base and 2 bases, there was a span of 6 bases. Germline V gene data show CDR1 as GTSNPN and CDR2 as SVGIG (reference sequence). The CDR3: CAWSEGRNQPQHF. CDR3 bases: TGTGCCTGGAGTGAGGGGCGCAATCAGCCCCAGCATTTT.

The chain combines TRBV5-8 with TRBJ1-3; the D is unclear. Trimming shortened V by 4 bases and J by 0 bases, and 11 bases separated the two germline ends. This CDR3 has 15 amino acids. The V gene's germline CDR1 is SGHTS and CDR2 YDEGEE. The chain's CDR3 is CASSRPRGSGNTIYF. The CDR3 DNA follows: TGTGCCAGCAGCCGGCCGCGGGGCTCTGGAAACACCATATATTTT.

The rearrangement links TRBV9 to TRBJ1-6, with D possibly being TRBD1 (6 bases). Germline assignment: CDR1 SGDLS and CDR2 YYNGEE. The V end was cut by 3 bases, the J end by 10 bases, with 17 bases between. This CDR3 region has 15 residues. The CDR3 reads CASSGSPGGGSPLHF. The CDR3 coding sequence is TGTGCCAGCAGCGGAAGTCCCGGGGGGGGCTCACCCCTCCACTTT.

V usage is TRBV21-1 and J usage is TRBJ2-5; the table assigns TRBD1, which was not confirmed against the DNA. TRBV21-1 is assigned pseudogene status. This CDR3 contains 14 residues. For the CDR3, the DNA is TGTGCCAGCAACCTCCGGACAGCGCAAGAGACCCAGTACTTC. Amino acid sequence: CASNLRTAQETQYF.

The chain couples TRBV7-6 to TRBJ2-3, with 13 bases identical to TRBD2. CDR1 and CDR2 (germline): SGHVS, FNYEAQ. CDR3 length: 16 residues. J lost 0 bases, V lost 4 bases, and 1 base had no gene match. The CDR3 region is CASSWTSGGSTDTQYF. The CDR3 DNA reads as TGTGCCAGCAGCTGGACTAGCGGGGGAAGCACAGATACGCAGTATTTT.

A single count supports this clone. The chain combines TRBV5-8 with TRBJ1-5; the D is unclear. This CDR3 contains 17 residues. Trimming took off 7 bases at V and 7 bases at J, with 27 bases between the two ends. Germline CDR1 reads SGHTS; CDR2 reads YDEGEE. CDR3: CASGGSGLILAGQPQHF. The CDR3 DNA reads as TGTGCCAGCGGAGGATCCGGACTCATTTTGGCAGGCCAGCCCCAGCATTTT.

The J gene is TRBJ2-5, the V gene TRBV3-1 (or the pseudogene TRBV3-2), with 9 bases lining up with TRBD1. CDR3 length: 14 amino acids. CDR1 and CDR2 (germline): LGHDT, YNNKEL (reference sequence). The ends lost 4 bases at V and 2 bases at J; junction bases unmatched: 2. CDR3 sequence reads: CASSPDRGQETQYF. The CDR3 DNA is TGTGCCAGCAGCCCGGACAGGGGACAAGAGACCCAGTACTTC.